This entry lists 17 T cell receptor beta chains sequenced from one sample in a study of T cell repertoires in cytomegalovirus infection. No cognate antigen is known for these TCRs. One entry per CDR3 protein, called by TCRdb with MiXCR from the reads. This table holds roughly 200,000 distinct CDR3 sequences, around two fifths found once. The material was CD8+ T cells from cultured PBMCs, obtained from culture after CMV antigen stimulation. Receptors were obtained from a human donor in good health (CMV status not recorded). Some clones in this sample may be carry-over from other donors' samples.

On this clonotype: A read error may be the cause here, since a much bigger clone is one base away. The chain recombines TRBV7-6 with TRBJ2-1, with 10 bases lining up with TRBD2. The CDR3 contains 16 residues. CDR1 and CDR2 (germline): SGHVS, FNYEAQ. The V segment lost 5 bases and the J segment 3 bases; nucleotides outside the gene matches: 7. CDR3 protein: CASSHRTSGFYNEQFF. The CDR3 DNA reads TGTGCCAGCAGCCACCGGACTAGCGGCTTCTACAATGAGCAGTTCTTC. Full variable domain (rest looked up from reference TRBV7-6 and TRBJ2-1): GAGVSQSPRYKVTKRGQDVALRCDPISGHVSLYWYRQALGQGPEFLTYFNYEAQQDKSGLPNDRFSAERPEGSISTLTIQRTEQRDSAMYRCASSHRTSGFYNEQFFGPGTRLTVL.

J is TRBJ1-4 and V is TRBV27, with D hard to call. V lost 3 bases, J lost 8 bases, and 10 bases lay in between. Germline loops: CDR1 MNHEY, CDR2 SMNVEV (reference sequence). The CDR3 loop spans 13 amino acids. CDR3 DNA: TGTGCCAGCAGTTTCGGCAGATCCGAAAAACTGTTTTTT. This encodes CASSFGRSEKLFF.

This clonotype was counted only a few times. The rearrangement uses TRBV2 and TRBJ2-7, with a tentative D call TRBD2 (7 bases). This CDR3 spans 15 amino acids. Germline V gene data show CDR1 as SNHLY and CDR2 as FYNNEI. The V end was cut by 0 bases, the J end by 4 bases, with 13 bases between. The DNA for the CDR3 is TGTGCCAGCAGTGAAGCGCGGGGGCTAGTTTACGAGCAGTACTTC. It yields the protein CASSEARGLVYEQYF.

The chain carries TRBV28 and TRBJ2-1; a weak D match, TRBD2 (6 bases). The CDR3 spans 14 residues. The germline V gene has CDR1 MDHEN and CDR2 SYDVKM. Trimming took 10 bases from V and 4 from J, leaving 17 bases between them. DNA for the CDR3: TGTGCCACCAACGGGGACTCCCAATACAATGAGCAGTTCTTC. This translates into CATNGDSQYNEQFF.

The chain uses TRBV2 and TRBJ1-5; weak D call: TRBD1 (5 bases). Trimming stripped 6 bases from V and 9 bases from J, with 18 bases between. In germline, CDR1 is SNHLY, CDR2 FYNNEI. This CDR3 comprises 14 residues. The CDR3 DNA is TGTGCCAGCAGCGCCGGGACGTCAGGTCGGCCCCAGCATTTT. It specifies CASSAGTSGRPQHF.

In its sample, this clonotype was seen a few times. This chain joins TRBV6-6 and TRBJ2-3; tentative D call: TRBD1 (5 bases). V was shortened by 1 base and J by 4 bases, with 15 bases between the two germline ends. CDR3 length equals 16 residues. Germline loops: CDR1 MNHNY, CDR2 SVGAGI (reference sequence). The CDR3 bases are TGTGCCAGCAGTTACTTTCGGACACCCTGGGCAGATACGCAGTATTTT. Translating it yields CASSYFRTPWADTQYF.

This sequence joins TRBV6-1 and TRBJ2-7, with 10 bases lining up with TRBD2. The CDR3 sequence is 16 residues long. V shed 1 base, J shed 5 bases, and the junction held 8 bases outside the gene matches. Germline CDR1 is MNHNS and CDR2 is SASEGT. The CDR3 loop reads CASSEGLAGVGDEQYF. The CDR3 nucleotides are TGTGCCAGCAGTGAAGGGCTAGCGGGGGTAGGCGACGAGCAGTACTTC.

This sequence joins TRBV7-6 and TRBJ2-5; 10 nucleotides line up with TRBD2. This CDR3 has 15 residues. V gave up 6 bases and J gave up 1 base; unmatched junction bases: 5. Germline V gene sequence: CDR1 SGHVS, CDR2 FNYEAQ. As DNA, the CDR3 is TGTGCCAGCAGTTACGGACTAGCGGTCCAAGAGACCCAGTACTTC. It encodes CASSYGLAVQETQYF.

This clonotype was observed a few times. V gene TRBV7-3 combines with J gene TRBJ2-1; 11 bases agree with TRBD2. The CDR3 has 15 residues. V shed 2 bases, J shed 4 bases, and the junction held 1 base outside the gene matches. Germline V lookup: CDR1 SGHTA, CDR2 FQGTGA. The CDR3 protein is CASSLVAGGYNEQFF. The DNA of the CDR3 is TGTGCCAGCAGCTTAGTAGCGGGAGGGTACAATGAGCAGTTCTTC.

This clonotype showed up just once. Relative to the germline gene, one junction end is altered; a read error may explain this. The chain joins TRBV4-1 to TRBJ1-2; TRBD1 matches 8 bases. The germline CDR1 and CDR2 sequences are MGHRA and YSYEKL. The CDR3 has 14 residues. The CDR3 region has the DNA TGTGCCAGCAGCCCCGGGACAGGCCTTTGGGGCTACACCTTC. Translation: CASSPGTGLWGYTF.

The CDR3 sequence is CASSAQDFSYEQYF. The CDR3 coding sequence is TGTGCCAGCAGTGCCCAGGACTTCTCCTACGAGCAGTACTTC. The chain employs TRBV27 and TRBJ2-7, with TRBD2 as a possible D gene (5 bases). The CDR3 has 14 amino acids. Germline loops: CDR1 MNHEY, CDR2 SMNVEV (reference sequence). Trimming took off 5 bases at V and 0 bases at J, with 11 bases between the two ends.

The CDR3 DNA sequence: TGTGCCAGCAGTTTAAAATTTGGGGGACAGGACTCCTACGAGCAGTACTTC. Protein product: CASSLKFGGQDSYEQYF. V and J are TRBV28 and TRBJ2-7; 8 nucleotides align to TRBD1. V was clipped by 2 bases and J by 0 bases; unmatched bases: 9. CDR3 length equals 17 residues. The germline V gene encodes CDR1 MDHEN and CDR2 SYDVKM.

This sequence joins TRBV28 and TRBJ2-3; the match to TRBD2 covers 8 bases. CDR1 and CDR2 (germline): MDHEN, SYDVKM. V lost 4 bases and J lost 0; bases outside the gene matches: 6. The CDR3 extends over 16 amino acids. CDR3 in amino acids: CASSYPTSASTDTQYF. The CDR3 nucleotides are TGTGCCAGCAGTTACCCGACTAGCGCCAGCACAGATACGCAGTATTTT.

This chain uses TRBV2 with TRBJ1-5; TRBD1 is a possible D gene (6 bases). Per germline, CDR1 SNHLY and CDR2 FYNNEI. The CDR3 is made up of 14 amino acids. Trimming removed 2 bases from V and 4 bases from J, with 9 bases in between. In DNA, the CDR3 is TGTGCCAGCAGTGAACGGGGGCTTAATCAGCCCCAGCATTTT. It is translated as CASSERGLNQPQHF.

This clonotype was counted many times. This chain joins TRBV4-1 and TRBJ2-5, with a possible D match to TRBD2 (5 bases). V was clipped by 0 bases and J by 4 bases, with 12 bases between them. Germline CDR1 and CDR2: MGHRA and YSYEKL. The CDR3 extends over 15 amino acids. CDR3 sequence (DNA): TGCGCCAGCAGCCAAGATTTCCGGAGGACAGAGACCCAGTACTTC. Translation gives CASSQDFRRTETQYF.

There are a few counts of this clonotype. The rearrangement joins TRBV6-1 to TRBJ2-1; D is possibly TRBD2 (6 bases). This CDR3 spans 15 amino acids. Germline CDR1 is MNHNS and CDR2 is SASEGT. V gave up 7 bases and J gave up 3 bases, with 16 bases separating them. CDR3 amino acids: CASIDLSGGYNEQFF. CDR3 DNA: TGTGCCAGCATTGACCTTAGCGGCGGCTACAATGAGCAGTTCTTC.

This clonotype has a handful of counts. This chain uses TRBV12-3 or TRBV12-4 with TRBJ2-5, with 8 bases fitting TRBD2. Trimming at V came to 4 bases and at J to 5 bases, leaving 9 bases not matched to a gene. The CDR3 has 15 amino acids. This CDR3 is CASSWGSGRDETQYF. In DNA, the CDR3 is TGTGCCAGCAGTTGGGGCAGCGGGAGAGATGAGACCCAGTACTTC.